What follows describes a single T cell receptor (beta chain). As processed by the authors: Estimates of nucleated cell counts were drawn from the amplification of reference gene primers. Data came from immunoSEQ multiplex PCR; TCRdb stores just in-frame clones and leaves some out. D and trimming were read from the DNA, whereas the V and J calls and clone size are those reported in that table. The sample contains roughly 150,000 clones, about 89% of which appear only once. The data are from a study of blood T cell repertoires in COVID-19. Study-wide context: T cells, B-cell-depleted T cells, or PBMCs provided the cDNA or gDNA that served as material.

V lost 8 bases to trimming and J lost 4 bases, with 9 bases between them. Germline V gene sequence: CDR1 LGHDT, CDR2 YNNKEL (reference sequence). The length of the CDR3 is 13 residues. The chain has TRBV3-1 (or the pseudogene TRBV3-2) and TRBJ1-6; D possibly corresponds to TRBD1 (5 bases). This TCR derives from a man aged 80 or over with acute or convalescent COVID-19. Sequencing used peripheral blood. The CDR3 DNA reads TGTGCCAGCGCGGACATATATAATTCACCCCTCCACTTT. It encodes CASADIYNSPLHF.